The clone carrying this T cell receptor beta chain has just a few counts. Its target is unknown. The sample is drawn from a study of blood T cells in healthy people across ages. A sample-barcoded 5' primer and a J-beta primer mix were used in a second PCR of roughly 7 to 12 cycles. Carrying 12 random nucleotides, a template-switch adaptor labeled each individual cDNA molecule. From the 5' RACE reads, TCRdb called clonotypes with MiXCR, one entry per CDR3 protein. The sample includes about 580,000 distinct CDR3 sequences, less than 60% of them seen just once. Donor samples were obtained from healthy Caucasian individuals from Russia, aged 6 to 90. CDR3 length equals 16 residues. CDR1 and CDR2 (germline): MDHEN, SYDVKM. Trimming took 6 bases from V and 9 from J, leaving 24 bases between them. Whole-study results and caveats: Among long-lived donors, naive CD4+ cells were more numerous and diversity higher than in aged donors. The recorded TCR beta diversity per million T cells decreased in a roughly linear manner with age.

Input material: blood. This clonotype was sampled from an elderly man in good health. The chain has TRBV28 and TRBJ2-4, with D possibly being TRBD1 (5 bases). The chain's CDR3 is CASRPKKGSGLSIQYF. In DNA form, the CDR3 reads TGTGCCAGCAGGCCCAAAAAGGGATCAGGGCTGAGCATTCAGTACTTC.